Detailed here is one T cell receptor (beta chain). Time point noted: persistent/refractory GD, antithyroid drugs over 5 years with positive TRAb. Following extraction of RNA from PBMCs, that RNA was used to make the TCR library. This CDR3 is built from 19 residues. CDR1 is LGHNA and CDR2 is YNFKEQ in the germline V gene. Trimming took 5 bases from V and 2 from J, leaving 24 bases between them. This record belongs to a study of regulatory T cells in long-lasting Graves disease. Library construction for TCR beta used iRepertoire HTBI primers and Arm-PCR of CDR3 regions. A single record per CDR3 protein comes from TCRdb applying MiXCR to the multiplex PCR reads. The table lists 700,000 or so distinct CDR3 sequences, around 30% of them singletons.

The chain uses TRBV4-2 and TRBJ1-4; maybe TRBD1 (5 bases). The receptor was derived from a female donor with Graves disease. The sequences come from peripheral blood mononuclear cells (PBMCs), collected when the disease was refractory, from a patient treated with antithyroid drugs. In DNA, the CDR3 is TGTGCCAGCAGCTCGACGGACACCGGGAGGGTATGGACTAATGAAAAACTGTTTTTT. Translation: CASSSTDTGRVWTNEKLFF.